Presented here are 17 T cell receptor beta chains from one specimen sequenced in a study of low-dose radiotherapy and immunotherapy resistance in tumors. First-strand cDNA used TRAV- and TRBV-specific primers, covering alpha and beta chains. Using a constant-region primer together with a V-primer adapter, TCRs were subjected to 15 to 20 PCR cycles of amplification. TCRdb reanalysed the reads using MiXCR and keeps one entry per CDR3 protein. The sample gives 8,500 to 14,000 distinct CDR3 sequences, 51% of which show up once; approximately 8.8% is in the top ten. Receptor source: a human donor with advanced metastatic prostate, ovarian, gallbladder or colorectal cancer (not recorded which). This table probably holds off-target reads from a library built for another chain.

The J gene is TRBJ1-2, the V gene TRBV20-1; 7 bases agree with TRBD1. Per germline, CDR1 DFQATT and CDR2 SNEGSKA (reference sequence). The CDR3 runs 16 residues. Trimming at V came to 6 bases and at J to 3 bases, leaving 16 bases not matched to a gene. CDR3 residues: CSAPGGLGGAYYGYTF. The CDR3 DNA follows: TGCAGTGCCCCCGGGGGCCTAGGGGGCGCTTACTATGGCTACACCTTC.

The chain is built from TRBV9 and TRBJ2-1; 9 nucleotides agree with TRBD2. After removal of 0 bases from V and 9 bases from J, the junction contained 7 bases not matched to a gene. Looked up from germline, CDR1 is SGDLS and CDR2 is YYNGEE. CDR3 length: 15 residues. For the CDR3, the DNA is TGTGCCAGCAGCGTAGAGGGGACTAGCAGCGGTGAGCAGTTCTTC. It specifies CASSVEGTSSGEQFF.

The CDR3 is CASRQGVGNEQFF. The CDR3 DNA sequence: TGTGCCAGTAGACAGGGCGTGGGGAATGAGCAGTTCTTC. This chain connects TRBV19 to TRBJ2-1, with D perhaps TRBD1 (6 bases). Germline-derived CDR1 and CDR2 are LNHDA and SQIVND (reference sequence). Trimming removed 6 bases from V and 7 bases from J, with 13 bases in between. The CDR3 runs 13 residues. The whole variable domain, remainder taken from reference TRBV19 and TRBJ2-1, is DGGITQSPKYLFRKEGQNVTLSCEQNLNHDAMYWYRQDPGQGLRLIYYSQIVNDFQKGDIAEGYSVSREKKESFPLTVTSAQKNPTAFYLCASRQGVGNEQFFGPGTRLTVL.

The chain combines TRBV21-1 with TRBJ2-6; TRBD1, the table's D call, lacks a check against the DNA. TRBV21-1 is deemed a pseudogene. This CDR3 comprises 17 residues. Here the CDR3 DNA reads TGTGCCAGCAGTAAAAGGGTCCCTGAAGTTGGGGCCAACGTCCTGACTTTC. Amino acid sequence: CASSKRVPEVGANVLTF.

This clonotype was counted only a few times. The chain employs TRBV18 and TRBJ2-7; D perhaps matches TRBD1 (6 bases). From germline, CDR1 is KGHSH and CDR2 LQKENI. The length of the CDR3 is 13 residues. Deletions cut 3 bases from V and 10 bases from J, with 16 bases between. CDR3 region: CASSPTGTEGQYF. As DNA, the CDR3 is TGTGCCAGCTCACCTACAGGGACGGAAGGACAGTACTTC.

This clonotype was observed a handful of times. The chain is built from TRBV5-1 and TRBJ2-1, with 11 positions matching TRBD2. V lost 4 bases to trimming and J lost 9 bases; unmatched junction nucleotides: 9. Germline lookup yields CDR1 SGHRS and CDR2 YFSETQ. This CDR3 region has 15 residues. As DNA, the CDR3 is TGCGCCAGCAGCCTGCTTCTAGCGGGAGGTGGTGAGCAGTTCTTC. Translating it yields CASSLLLAGGGEQFF.

This clonotype occurred a few times. The chain combines TRBV2 with TRBJ2-1; 8 positions match TRBD2. V lost 4 bases, J lost 4 bases, and 9 bases stayed unmatched. From germline, CDR1 is SNHLY and CDR2 FYNNEI. CDR3 size: 16 residues. CDR3 DNA sequence: TGTGCCAGCAGTGCGGGCGGGGGGACCATGTACAATGAGCAGTTCTTC. Encoded protein: CASSAGGGTMYNEQFF.

About this clonotype: At one end the junction does not follow the germline gene, possibly because of a read error. The chain is built from TRBV15 and TRBJ1-6; the D is unclear. Germline lookup yields CDR1 LNHNV and CDR2 YYDKDF (reference sequence). This CDR3 spans 13 amino acids. CDR3: CAFPNTNAGKSTF. The CDR3 DNA sequence: TGTGCTTTTCCGAACACCAATGCAGGCAAATCAACCTTT.

The genes are TRBV28 and TRBJ1-2; D remains ambiguous. V lost 5 bases and J lost 6, with 10 bases in between. The germline V gene has CDR1 MDHEN and CDR2 SYDVKM. The CDR3 has 12 amino acids. For the CDR3, the DNA is TGTGCCAGCAGTGGCACCCCGAATGGCTACACCTTC. Translation: CASSGTPNGYTF.

This sequence joins TRBV20-1 and TRBJ2-1, with a tentative D call TRBD2 (5 bases). Germline CDR1 and CDR2: DFQATT and SNEGSKA (reference sequence). The length of the CDR3 is 11 residues. V was trimmed by 3 bases and J by 9 bases, leaving 9 bases between them. The CDR3 coding sequence is TGCAGTGCTAGTGGAGGTAGTGAGCAGTTCTTC. Translation: CSASGGSEQFF.

The V call is TRBV20-1, the J call TRBJ1-6, with unresolved D. V was cut by 3 bases and J by 2 bases, with 5 bases left in between. The germline CDR1 and CDR2 sequences are DFQATT and SNEGSKA (reference sequence). The CDR3 sequence is 13 residues long. The CDR3 region has the DNA TGCAGTGCTAGGGCCACCTATAATTCACCCCTCCACTTT. Residues: CSARATYNSPLHF.

The chain couples TRBV20-1 to TRBJ1-3; 7 bases agree with TRBD1. CDR3 length: 14 amino acids. Germline trimming cut 3 bases from V and 4 bases from J; bases unmatched to any gene: 6. Germline V lookup: CDR1 DFQATT, CDR2 SNEGSKA (reference sequence). CDR3 region: CSASDRVYGNTIYF. The CDR3 region has the DNA TGCAGTGCTAGTGACAGGGTTTACGGAAACACCATATATTTT.

The table lists this clonotype with a few counts. The chain employs TRBV12-3 or TRBV12-4 and TRBJ2-1; TRBD2 matches at 8 bases. V was pared by 3 bases and J by 4 bases, with 14 bases of the junction left unmatched. This CDR3 is built from 18 residues. CDR3: CASSFEFGGGGTYNEQFF. CDR3 coding DNA: TGTGCCAGCAGTTTCGAATTTGGGGGCGGGGGGACATACAATGAGCAGTTCTTC.

The rearrangement joins TRBV18 to TRBJ1-1; a possible D gene is TRBD1 (6 bases). V was trimmed by 1 base and J by 3 bases, leaving 12 bases between them. The length of the CDR3 is 15 residues. Germline values: CDR1 KGHSH, CDR2 LQKENI. CDR3: CASSPHRDIDTEAFF. The CDR3 DNA is TGTGCCAGCTCACCACACCGGGACATCGACACTGAAGCTTTCTTT.

As to this clonotype: Its ends do not fully match the called genes, so a read error is possible. The V and J genes are TRBV7-6 and TRBJ2-7; 9 bases match TRBD1. There are 13 residues in the CDR3. Germline-derived CDR1 and CDR2 are SGHVS and FNYEAQ. This CDR3 is CASSRDRGYEEYF. CDR3 in DNA: TGTGCCAGCAGCCGAGACAGGGGGTACGAGGAGTACTTC.

V and J are TRBV5-1 and TRBJ2-3; a possible D gene is TRBD1 (5 bases). This CDR3 contains 11 residues. The V end lost 4 bases, the J end lost 5 bases, and 5 bases lay between the germline ends. The germline V gene encodes CDR1 SGHRS and CDR2 YFSETQ. The CDR3 sequence is CASSRGDTQYF. CDR3 in DNA: TGCGCCAGCAGCAGGGGAGATACGCAGTATTTT.

This sequence joins TRBV5-1 and TRBJ2-7; 7 bases are shared with TRBD1. CDR1 is SGHRS, CDR2 YFSETQ, per germline. V lost 3 bases to trimming and J lost 5 bases; unmatched junction nucleotides: 11. There are 15 residues in the CDR3. CDR3 bases: TGCGCCAGCAGCTGGGAGACAGGGAAGGGCAACGAGCAGTACTTC. It codes for CASSWETGKGNEQYF.